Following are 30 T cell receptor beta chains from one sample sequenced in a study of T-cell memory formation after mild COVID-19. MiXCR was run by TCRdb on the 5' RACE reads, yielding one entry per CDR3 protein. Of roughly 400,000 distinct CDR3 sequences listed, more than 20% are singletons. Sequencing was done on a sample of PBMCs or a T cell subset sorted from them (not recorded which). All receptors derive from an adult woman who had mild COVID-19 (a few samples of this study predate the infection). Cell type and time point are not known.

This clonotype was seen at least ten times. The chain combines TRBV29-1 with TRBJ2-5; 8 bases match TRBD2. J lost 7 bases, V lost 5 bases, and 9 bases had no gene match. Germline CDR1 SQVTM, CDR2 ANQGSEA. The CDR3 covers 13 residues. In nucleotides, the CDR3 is TGCAGCGTTTATTATAGCGGGGCTTTGACCCAGTACTTC. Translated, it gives CSVYYSGALTQYF.

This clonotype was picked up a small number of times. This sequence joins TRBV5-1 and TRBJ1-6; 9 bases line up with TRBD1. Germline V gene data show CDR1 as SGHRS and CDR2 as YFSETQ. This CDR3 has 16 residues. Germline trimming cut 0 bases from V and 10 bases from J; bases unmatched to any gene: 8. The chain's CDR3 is CASSLVSKDRGSPLHF. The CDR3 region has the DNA TGCGCCAGCAGCTTGGTGTCGAAGGACAGGGGATCACCCCTCCACTTT.

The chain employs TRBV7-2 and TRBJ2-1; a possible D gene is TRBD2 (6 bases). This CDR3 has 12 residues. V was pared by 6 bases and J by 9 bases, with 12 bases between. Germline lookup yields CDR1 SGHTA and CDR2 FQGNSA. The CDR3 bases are TGTGCCAGCAGGGCTAGCGAACGTGAGCAGTTCTTC. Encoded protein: CASRASEREQFF.

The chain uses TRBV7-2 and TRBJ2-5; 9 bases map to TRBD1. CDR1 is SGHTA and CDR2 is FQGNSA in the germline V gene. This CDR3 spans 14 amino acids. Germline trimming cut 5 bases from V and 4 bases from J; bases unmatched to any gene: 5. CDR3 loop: CASSADRGAETQYF. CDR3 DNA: TGTGCCAGCAGCGCTGACAGGGGGGCAGAGACCCAGTACTTC.

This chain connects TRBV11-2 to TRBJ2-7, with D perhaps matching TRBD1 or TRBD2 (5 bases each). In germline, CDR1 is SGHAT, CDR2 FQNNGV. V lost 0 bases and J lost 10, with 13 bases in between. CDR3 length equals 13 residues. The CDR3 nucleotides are TGTGCCAGCAGCTTAGATTTGTCCAGGGACCAGTACTTC. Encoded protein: CASSLDLSRDQYF.

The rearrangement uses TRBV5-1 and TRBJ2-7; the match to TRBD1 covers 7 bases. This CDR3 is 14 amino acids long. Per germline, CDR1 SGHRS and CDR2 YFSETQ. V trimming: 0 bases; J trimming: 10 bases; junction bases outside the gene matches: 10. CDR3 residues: CASSLAVEGGDQYF. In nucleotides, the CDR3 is TGCGCCAGCAGCTTGGCGGTCGAAGGGGGCGACCAGTACTTC.

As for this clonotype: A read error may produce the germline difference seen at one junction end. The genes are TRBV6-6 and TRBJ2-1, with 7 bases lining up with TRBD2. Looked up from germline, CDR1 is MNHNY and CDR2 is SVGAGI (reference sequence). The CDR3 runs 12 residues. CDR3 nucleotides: TGTGCCAGCAGTTGGGGAGCTAGCGGCCCTCTCTTC. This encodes CASSWGASGPLF.

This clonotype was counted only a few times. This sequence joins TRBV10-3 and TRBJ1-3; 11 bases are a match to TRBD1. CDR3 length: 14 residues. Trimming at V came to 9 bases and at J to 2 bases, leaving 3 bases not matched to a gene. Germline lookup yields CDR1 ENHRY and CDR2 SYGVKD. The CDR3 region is CAIGQGAAGNTIYF. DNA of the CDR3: TGTGCCATAGGACAGGGGGCTGCTGGAAACACCATATATTTT.

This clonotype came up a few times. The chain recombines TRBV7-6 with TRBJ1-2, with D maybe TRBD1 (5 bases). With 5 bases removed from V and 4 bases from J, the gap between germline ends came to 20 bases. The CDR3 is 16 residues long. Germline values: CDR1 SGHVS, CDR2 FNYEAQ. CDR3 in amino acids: CASSPEPGFGGYGYTF. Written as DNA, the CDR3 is TGTGCCAGCAGCCCAGAACCCGGGTTCGGGGGCTATGGCTACACCTTC.

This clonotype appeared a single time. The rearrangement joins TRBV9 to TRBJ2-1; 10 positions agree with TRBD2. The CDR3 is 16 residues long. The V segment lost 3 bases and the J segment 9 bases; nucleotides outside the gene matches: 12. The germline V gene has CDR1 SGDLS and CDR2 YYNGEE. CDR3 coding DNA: TGTGCCAGCAGCGAAGGAGGACTAGCGGCGGCCGTTGAGCAGTTCTTC. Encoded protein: CASSEGGLAAAVEQFF.

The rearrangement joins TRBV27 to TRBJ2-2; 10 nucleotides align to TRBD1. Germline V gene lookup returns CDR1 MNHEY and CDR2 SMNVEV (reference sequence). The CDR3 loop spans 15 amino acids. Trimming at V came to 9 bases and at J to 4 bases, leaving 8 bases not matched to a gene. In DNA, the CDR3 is TGTGCCAGTCGACAGGGGGCAGTGGGCACCGGGGAGCTGTTTTTT. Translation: CASRQGAVGTGELFF.

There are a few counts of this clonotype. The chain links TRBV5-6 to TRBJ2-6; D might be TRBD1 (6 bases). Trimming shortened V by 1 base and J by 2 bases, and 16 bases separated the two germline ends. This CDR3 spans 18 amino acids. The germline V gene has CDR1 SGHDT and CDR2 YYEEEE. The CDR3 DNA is TGTGCCAGCAGCTTGAGCGCAGGGGTCACCGCTGGGGCCAACGTCCTGACTTTC. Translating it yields CASSLSAGVTAGANVLTF. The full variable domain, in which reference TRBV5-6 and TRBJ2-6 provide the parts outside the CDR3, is DAGVTQSPTHLIKTRGQQVTLRCSPKSGHDTVSWYQQALGQGPQFIFQYYEEEERQRGNFPDRFSGHQFPNYSSELNVNALLLGDSALYLCASSLSAGVTAGANVLTFGAGSRLTVL.

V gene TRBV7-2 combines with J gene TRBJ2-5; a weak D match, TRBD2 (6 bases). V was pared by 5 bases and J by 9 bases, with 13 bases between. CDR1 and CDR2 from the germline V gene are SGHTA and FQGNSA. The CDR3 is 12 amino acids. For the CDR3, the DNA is TGTGCCAGCAGCCTCCCCCGCGGGGCCCAGTACTTC. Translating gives CASSLPRGAQYF.

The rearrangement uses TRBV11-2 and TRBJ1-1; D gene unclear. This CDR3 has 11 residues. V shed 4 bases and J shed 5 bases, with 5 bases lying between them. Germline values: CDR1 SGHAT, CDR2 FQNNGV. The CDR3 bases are TGTGCCAGCAGCTCGGTGACTGAAGCTTTCTTT. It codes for CASSSVTEAFF. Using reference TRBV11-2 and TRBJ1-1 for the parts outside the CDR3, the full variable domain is EAGVAQSPRYKIIEKRQSVAFWCNPISGHATLYWYQQILGQGPKLLIQFQNNGVVDDSQLPKDRFSAERLKGVDSTLKIQPAKLEDSAVYLCASSSVTEAFFGQGTRLTVV.

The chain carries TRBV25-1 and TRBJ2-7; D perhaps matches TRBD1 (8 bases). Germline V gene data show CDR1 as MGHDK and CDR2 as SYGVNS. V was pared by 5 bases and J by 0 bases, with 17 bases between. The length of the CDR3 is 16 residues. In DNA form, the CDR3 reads TGTGCCAGCAGTCCTGACAGGGGCGGGAGCTCCTACGAGCAGTACTTC. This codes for CASSPDRGGSSYEQYF.

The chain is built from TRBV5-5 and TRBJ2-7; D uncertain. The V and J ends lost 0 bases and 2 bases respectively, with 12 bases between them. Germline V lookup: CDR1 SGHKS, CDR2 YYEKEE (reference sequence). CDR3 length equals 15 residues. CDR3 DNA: TGTGCCAGCAGCTTGGCTGAGCAGGCAGCCTACGAGCAGTACTTC. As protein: CASSLAEQAAYEQYF.

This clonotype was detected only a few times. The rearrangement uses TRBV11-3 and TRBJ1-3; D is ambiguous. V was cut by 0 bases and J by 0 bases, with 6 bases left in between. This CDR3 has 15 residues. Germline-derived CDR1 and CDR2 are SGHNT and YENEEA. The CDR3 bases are TGTGCCAGCAGCTTAGATGGTCGCTCTGGAAACACCATATATTTT. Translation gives CASSLDGRSGNTIYF.

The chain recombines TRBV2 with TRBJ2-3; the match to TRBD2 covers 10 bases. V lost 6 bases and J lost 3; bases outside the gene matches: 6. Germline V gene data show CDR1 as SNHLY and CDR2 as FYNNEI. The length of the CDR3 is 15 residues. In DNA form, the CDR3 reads TGTGCCAGCAGAGGACTAGCGGCAAAGACAGATACGCAGTATTTT. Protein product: CASRGLAAKTDTQYF.

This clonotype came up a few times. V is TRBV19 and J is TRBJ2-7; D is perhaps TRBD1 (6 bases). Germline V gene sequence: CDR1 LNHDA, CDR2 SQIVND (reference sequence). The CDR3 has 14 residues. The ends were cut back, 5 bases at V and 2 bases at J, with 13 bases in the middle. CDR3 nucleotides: TGTGCCAGTAGTTCCGGGACACAAGCCTACGAGCAGTACTTC. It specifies CASSSGTQAYEQYF.

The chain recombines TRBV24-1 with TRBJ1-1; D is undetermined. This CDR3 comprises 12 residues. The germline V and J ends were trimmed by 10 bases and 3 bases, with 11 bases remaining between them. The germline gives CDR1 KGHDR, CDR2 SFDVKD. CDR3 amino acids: CATEGYDTEAFF. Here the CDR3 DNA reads TGTGCCACGGAGGGATACGACACTGAAGCTTTCTTT.

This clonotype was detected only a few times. The CDR3 coding sequence is TGTGCCAGCAGAGCCGGACAGGGATTATTCGGCTACACCTTC. It translates to CASRAGQGLFGYTF. V and J are TRBV6-5 and TRBJ1-2, with TRBD1 identical over 8 bases. The germline gives CDR1 MNHEY, CDR2 SVGAGI. V trimming: 6 bases; J trimming: 8 bases; junction bases outside the gene matches: 11. This CDR3 is 14 amino acids long.

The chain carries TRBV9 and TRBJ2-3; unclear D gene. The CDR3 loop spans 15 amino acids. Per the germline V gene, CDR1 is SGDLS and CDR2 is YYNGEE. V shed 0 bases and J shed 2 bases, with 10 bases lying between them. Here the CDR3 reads CASSVVGLDTDTQYF. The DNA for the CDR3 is TGTGCCAGCAGCGTAGTCGGTCTCGACACAGATACGCAGTATTTT.

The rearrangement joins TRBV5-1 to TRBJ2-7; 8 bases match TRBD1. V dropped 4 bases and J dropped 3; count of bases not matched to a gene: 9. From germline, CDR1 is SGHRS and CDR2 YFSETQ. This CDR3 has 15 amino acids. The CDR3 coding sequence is TGCGCCAGCAGCCGGGGACAGGCTAATATCTACGAGCAGTACTTC. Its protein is CASSRGQANIYEQYF.

The CDR3 coding sequence is TGCGCCAGCAGGCCCGAAGGGGCTGGTGAAGCTTTCTTT. Its translation: CASRPEGAGEAFF. V gene TRBV5-1 combines with J gene TRBJ1-1; possible D gene TRBD1, 5 bases. This CDR3 contains 13 residues. Trimming removed 5 bases at V and 7 bases at J, with 15 bases between. Germline CDR1 SGHRS, CDR2 YFSETQ.

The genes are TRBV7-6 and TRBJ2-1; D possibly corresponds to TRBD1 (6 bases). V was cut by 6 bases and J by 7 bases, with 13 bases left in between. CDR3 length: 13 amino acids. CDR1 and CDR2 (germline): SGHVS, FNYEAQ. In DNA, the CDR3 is TGTGCCAGCAGACCCCAGGGGATGAATGAGCAGTTCTTC. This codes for CASRPQGMNEQFF.

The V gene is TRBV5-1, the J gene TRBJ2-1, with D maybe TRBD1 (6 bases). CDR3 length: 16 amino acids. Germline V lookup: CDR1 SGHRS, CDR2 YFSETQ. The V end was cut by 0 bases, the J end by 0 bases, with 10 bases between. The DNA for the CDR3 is TGCGCCAGCAGCTTGGGAACAGGGTTCTCCTACAATGAGCAGTTCTTC. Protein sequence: CASSLGTGFSYNEQFF.

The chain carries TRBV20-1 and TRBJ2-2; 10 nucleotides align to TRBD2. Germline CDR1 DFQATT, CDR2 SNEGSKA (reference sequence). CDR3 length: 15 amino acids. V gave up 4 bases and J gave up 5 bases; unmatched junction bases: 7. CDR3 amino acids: CSAKISGRNTGELFF. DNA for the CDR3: TGCAGTGCTAAGATTAGCGGGAGGAATACCGGGGAGCTGTTTTTT.

The CDR3 is CASSRSGGGLGTQYF. CDR3 sequence (DNA): TGTGCCAGCAGCCGGAGTGGCGGGGGGCTGGGGACCCAGTACTTC. The chain combines TRBV7-9 with TRBJ2-5; 8 bases line up with TRBD2. The V segment lost 5 bases and the J segment 7 bases; nucleotides outside the gene matches: 12. CDR3 length: 15 residues. Germline CDR1 is SEHNR and CDR2 is FQNEAQ (reference sequence).

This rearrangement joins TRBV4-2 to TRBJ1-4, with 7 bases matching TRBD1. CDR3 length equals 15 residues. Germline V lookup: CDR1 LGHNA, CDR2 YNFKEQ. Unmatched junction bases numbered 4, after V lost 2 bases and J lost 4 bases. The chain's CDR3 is CASSQPTGHNEKLFF. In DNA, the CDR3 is TGTGCCAGCAGCCAACCGACAGGGCATAATGAAAAACTGTTTTTT.

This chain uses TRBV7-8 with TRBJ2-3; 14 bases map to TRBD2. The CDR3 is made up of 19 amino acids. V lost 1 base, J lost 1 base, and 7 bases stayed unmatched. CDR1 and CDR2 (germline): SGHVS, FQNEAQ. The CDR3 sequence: CASSLGGLAGEVGTDTQYF. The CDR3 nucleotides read TGTGCCAGCAGCTTAGGGGGACTAGCGGGAGAAGTCGGCACAGATACGCAGTATTTT.